This is a list of T cell receptor beta chains from one sample in a study of OX40 agonist ivuxolimab in advanced cancers. Assay: immunoSEQ multiplex PCR; the TCRdb copy retains only in-frame clones and omits some. Of 8,500 to 14,000 clones listed, around 80% were seen once; the top ten hold about 17%. Sequencing was performed on CD4+ or CD8+ T cells sorted from blood, taken in a trial of the OX40 agonist ivuxolimab. The receptor source for this set is an adult with an advanced solid tumor such as melanoma, head and neck, liver or kidney cancer. The CDR3 runs from the conserved cysteine through the conserved F or W. The D gene is left open where the match is weak. Size values are once, few and many counts, or a class for expanded clones, and some rows have none.

V	size	length	J	D	CDR3	DNA
TRBV4-1	.	16	TRBJ2-5	.	CASSQEGRNAPETQYF	TGCGCCAGCAGCCAAGAAGGAAGGAACGCCCCAGAGACCCAGTACTTC
TRBV6-4	.	13	TRBJ1-1	.	CASSDSDSTEAFF	TGTGCCAGCAGTGACTCTGACAGCACTGAAGCTTTCTTT
TRBV27	.	12	TRBJ2-1	.	CASSRTSDEQFF	TGTGCCAGCAGTCGCACTAGTGATGAGCAGTTCTTC
TRBV6-1	.	13	TRBJ2-2	.	CASSEWETGELFF	TGTGCCAGCAGTGAATGGGAGACCGGGGAGCTGTTTTTT
TRBV30	.	12	TRBJ1-3	.	CAWSGSGNTIYF	TGTGCCTGGAGCGGCTCTGGAAACACCATATATTTT
TRBV6-1	.	14	TRBJ1-1	.	CASSEVGAFTEAFF	TGTGCCAGCAGTGAAGTGGGGGCCTTCACTGAAGCTTTCTTT
TRBV7-9	.	15	TRBJ2-1	.	CASSFVGVGSDEQFF	TGTGCCAGCAGCTTTGTAGGGGTAGGAAGCGATGAGCAGTTCTTC
TRBV2	.	14	TRBJ2-3	.	CASSYGQSTDTQYF	TGTGCCAGCAGTTACGGACAGAGCACAGATACGCAGTATTTT
TRBV15	.	14	TRBJ1-2	.	CATSRAFGGLGYTF	TGTGCCACCAGCAGAGCTTTTGGGGGGCTAGGCTACACCTTC
TRBV6-5	.	14	TRBJ2-7	.	CASRLSSPSYEQYF	TGTGCCAGCAGACTCAGTAGCCCCTCTTACGAGCAGTACTTC
TRBV19	.	17	TRBJ1-5	TRBD1	CASSSVYRDRGVQPQHF	TGTGCCAGTAGTTCAGTATACCGGGACAGGGGTGTTCAGCCCCAGCATTTT
TRBV30	.	15	TRBJ1-4	.	CAWRWRGRANEKLFF	TGTGCCTGGAGGTGGAGGGGCAGGGCTAATGAAAAACTGTTTTTT
TRBV7-2	.	16	TRBJ2-7	.	CASSPTSGGASYEQYF	TGTGCCAGCAGCCCAACAAGCGGAGGAGCGTCCTACGAGCAGTACTTC
TRBV7-9	.	14	TRBJ1-1	.	CASSLKGGATEAFF	TGTGCCAGCAGCTTAAAGGGGGGAGCCACTGAAGCTTTCTTT
TRBV11-1	.	15	TRBJ2-7	.	CASSRDMDNSYEQYF	TGTGCCAGCAGCCGTGATATGGACAACTCCTACGAGCAGTACTTC
TRBV5-1	few	16	TRBJ2-3	TRBD2	CASSPLAQRGGGTQYF	TGCGCCAGCAGCCCCTTGGCCCAGCGGGGGGGAGGTACGCAGTATTTT
TRBV27	once	15	TRBJ2-7	.	CASSPVTGSIYEQYF	TGTGCCAGCAGCCCAGTGACGGGGTCTATCTACGAGCAGTACTTC
TRBV6-1	.	15	TRBJ2-7	TRBD2	CASSESSGGLYEQYF	TGTGCCAGCAGTGAATCAAGCGGGGGGCTCTACGAGCAGTACTTC
TRBV28	.	14	TRBJ2-7	.	CASSSGAGWDEQYF	TGTGCCAGCAGTTCCGGGGCAGGGTGGGACGAGCAGTACTTC
TRBV11-3	.	15	TRBJ1-5	.	CASSLFSGTNQPQHF	TGTGCCAGCAGCTTATTCTCCGGGACCAATCAGCCCCAGCATTTT
TRBV6-1	once	15	TRBJ1-5	.	CASSEWRGHNQPQHF	TGTGCCAGCAGTGAATGGAGAGGGCACAATCAGCCCCAGCATTTT
TRBV7-9	.	15	TRBJ1-1	.	CASSTHRDHNTEAFF	TGTGCCAGCAGCACTCACCGGGACCACAACACTGAAGCTTTCTTT
TRBV7-9	.	15	TRBJ1-5	.	CASSLGRGSNQPQHF	TGTGCCAGCAGCTTGGGGCGGGGGAGCAATCAGCCCCAGCATTTT
TRBV30	few	13	TRBJ2-7	.	CAWAPNTPNEQYF	TGTGCCTGGGCCCCCAACACCCCGAACGAGCAGTACTTC
TRBV14	once	16	TRBJ2-1	TRBD1	CASSQGQGVLYNEQFF	TGTGCCAGCAGCCAAGGACAGGGTGTTCTATACAATGAGCAGTTCTTC
TRBV5-4	once	17	TRBJ1-5	TRBD1	CASSYRTGTFSNQPQHF	TGTGCCAGCAGCTACCGGACAGGGACCTTTAGCAATCAGCCCCAGCATTTT
TRBV6-6	.	13	TRBJ1-1	.	CASSPAGVTEAFF	TGTGCCAGCAGTCCCGCGGGGGTCACTGAAGCTTTCTTT
TRBV7-2	.	15	TRBJ2-7	TRBD2	CASSATSGGSYEQYF	TGTGCCAGCAGCGCCACTAGCGGGGGTTCCTACGAGCAGTACTTC